Listed below are T cell receptor beta chains from one sample, sequenced in a study of blood T cell repertoires in COVID-19. The repertoire was sequenced with immunoSEQ multiplex PCR; TCRdb's copy has only in-frame clones and lacks some. The data contain around 130,000 clones, 80% to 85% of them singletons. The sequenced material came from peripheral blood. Receptors originate from a human donor in a cohort sampled during active COVID-19. The CDR3 runs from the conserved cysteine through the conserved F or W. The D gene is left open where the match is weak. Clone sizes are given selectively: once, few, many, or a class where the clone is expanded.

>-|TRBV3-1/TRBV3-2|-|TRBJ1-4
TGTGCCAGCAGCCTACAGGGATCTAATGAAAAACTGTTTTTT
CASSLQGSNEKLFF
>TRBD2|TRBV5-6|-|TRBJ2-1
TGTGCCAGCAGCTTGGAAAGGCTAGCGGGGAACAATGAGCAGTTCTTC
CASSLERLAGNNEQFF
>-|TRBV19|-|TRBJ1-6
TGTGCCAGTAGTATAGAAGCAAGTTATAATTCACCCCTCCACTTT
CASSIEASYNSPLHF
>-|TRBV2|few|TRBJ2-7
TGTGCCAGCAGGGAAGGTCTACTGTCCTACGAGCAGTACTTC
CASREGLLSYEQYF
>-|TRBV7-2|-|TRBJ1-1
TGTGCCAGCAGCTCGCGACAGCGGGGCAGCACTGAAGCTTTCTTT
CASSSRQRGSTEAFF
>-|TRBV19|-|TRBJ1-5
TGTGCCAGTAGTACCACGGGCAGGGCTATCAATCAGCCCCAGCATTTT
CASSTTGRAINQPQHF
>-|TRBV19|-|TRBJ1-1
TGTGCCAGTAGTACAGGGCCCTTGAACACTGAAGCTTTCTTT
CASSTGPLNTEAFF
>-|TRBV3-1/TRBV3-2|-|TRBJ2-3
TGTGCCAGCAGCCCGCGAGGTGACACAGATACGCAGTATTTT
CASSPRGDTDTQYF
>TRBD2|TRBV9|-|TRBJ2-3
TGTGCCAGCAGCGTCGGGACTAGCGGGGGGGCACCCTTAGATACGCAGTATTTT
CASSVGTSGGAPLDTQYF
>TRBD2|TRBV2|-|TRBJ2-1
TGTGCCAGCAGTCAAGGGGCGGCGGGGGGGTACAATGAGCAGTTCTTC
CASSQGAAGGYNEQFF
>TRBD2|TRBV29-1|-|TRBJ2-5
TGCAGCGTTGAAGGGGGGGGACGGATTGGGACCCAGTACTTC
CSVEGGGRIGTQYF
>-|TRBV7-9|few|TRBJ1-1
TGTGCCAGCAGCTTAGCGGCAAAGAACACTGAAGCTTTCTTT
CASSLAAKNTEAFF
>-|TRBV18|-|TRBJ2-2
TGTGCCAGCTCACCTGTGTCAGGAGGCACCGGGGAGCTGTTTTTT
CASSPVSGGTGELFF
>-|TRBV6-5|-|TRBJ2-7
TGTGCCAGCAGTTCTTACTACGAGCAGTACTTC
CASSSYYEQYF
>TRBD2|TRBV6-5|-|TRBJ2-1
TGTGCCAGCAGTTACTCCCCTAGCGGGGACTATGAGCAGTTCTTC
CASSYSPSGDYEQFF